This paragraph covers one T cell receptor (beta chain) sequence. This sample is drawn from a study of blood T cell repertoires in COVID-19. Background on the study: Donors in the United States, Italy and Spain gave samples during acute or convalescent COVID-19. From T cells, B-cell-depleted T cells, or PBMCs came the material, which was cDNA or gDNA.

The protocol was immunoSEQ multiplex PCR, while the TCRdb copy is restricted to in-frame clones and leaves out a portion. This sample has roughly 200,000 clones; 75% to 90% occur once, and the top ten carry roughly 3%. After removal of 3 bases from V and 7 bases from J, the junction contained 10 bases not matched to a gene. The CDR3 has 15 amino acids. Germline CDR1 LNHDA, CDR2 SQIVND (reference sequence). The specimen was peripheral blood. V usage is TRBV19 and J usage is TRBJ1-1, with 8 bases that match TRBD1. The receptor was isolated from a man in his fifties or sixties with acute or convalescent COVID-19. Here the CDR3 DNA reads TGTGCCAGTAGTATGGGCTCAGGGGGCAAGGGTGAAGCTTTCTTT. This encodes CASSMGSGGKGEAFF.